This T cell receptor beta chain was recorded in a study of T cell responses to AZD1222 COVID-19 vaccine. The method was immunoSEQ multiplex PCR; TCRdb's version includes in-frame clones alone and lacks a portion of them. Among about 140,000 clones listed, around 93% were seen once. The V end was cut by 4 bases, the J end by 1 base, with 20 bases between. There are 17 residues in the CDR3. Germline CDR1 reads SEHNR; CDR2 reads FQNEAQ (reference sequence). The chain uses TRBV7-9 and TRBJ2-7; either TRBD1 or TRBD2 may supply D (5 bases each). Sequenced here: peripheral blood, sampled on day 0 of AZD1222 vaccination. The clonotype originates from an adult in good health. The CDR3 DNA reads as TGTGCCAGCAGCTCCCCGGTGGGGACGGGATTGTCCTACGAGCAGTACTTC. It specifies CASSSPVGTGLSYEQYF.